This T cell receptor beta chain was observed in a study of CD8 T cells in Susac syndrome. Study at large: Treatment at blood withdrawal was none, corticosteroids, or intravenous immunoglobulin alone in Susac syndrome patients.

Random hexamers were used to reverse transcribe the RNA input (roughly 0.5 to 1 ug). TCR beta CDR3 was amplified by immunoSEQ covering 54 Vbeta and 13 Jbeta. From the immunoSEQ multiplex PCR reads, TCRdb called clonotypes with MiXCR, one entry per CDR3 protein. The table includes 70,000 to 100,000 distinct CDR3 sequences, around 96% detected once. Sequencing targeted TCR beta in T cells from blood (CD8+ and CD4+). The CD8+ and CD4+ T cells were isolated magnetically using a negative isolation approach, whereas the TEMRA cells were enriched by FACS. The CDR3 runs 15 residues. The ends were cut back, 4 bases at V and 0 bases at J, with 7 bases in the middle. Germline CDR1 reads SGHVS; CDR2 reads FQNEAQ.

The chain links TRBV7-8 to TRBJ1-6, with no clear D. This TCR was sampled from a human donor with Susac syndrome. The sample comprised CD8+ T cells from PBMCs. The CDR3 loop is CASSSPSSYNSPLHF. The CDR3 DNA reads TGTGCCAGCAGCTCCCCGAGCTCCTATAATTCACCCCTCCACTTT.